A single TCR beta chain is shown here with its context. The antigen is undetermined. This entry is derived from a study of blood T cells in healthy people across ages. Study results and limitations: Across the age range, TCR beta diversity per million T cells fell in a roughly linear way. Naive and antigen-experienced cells were not separated, limiting conclusive comparison.

Germline V lookup: CDR1 SGHRS, CDR2 YFSETQ. The CDR3 sequence is 16 residues long. V trimming: 3 bases; J trimming: 2 bases; junction bases outside the gene matches: 8. Together with a sample-barcoded 5' primer, a J-beta primer mix was included in a second PCR lasting about 7 to 12 cycles. Carrying 12 random nucleotides, a template-switch adaptor labeled each individual cDNA molecule. TCRdb independently ran MiXCR on the 5' RACE reads; one entry per CDR3 protein. The repertoire includes 650,000 to 800,000 distinct CDR3 sequences, roughly 44% of them detected once, and about a fifth sits in the top ten.

The sequence was obtained from a man aged 55 to 70 in good health. The material sequenced was blood. This chain joins TRBV5-1 and TRBJ2-3; 8 bases align to TRBD2. The CDR3 DNA follows: TGCGCCAGCAGCTCCCAGAGCGGGGGCAACACAGATACGCAGTATTTT. Residues: CASSSQSGGNTDTQYF.